These 26 T cell receptor beta chains were sequenced from one sample in a study of blood T cell repertoires in COVID-19 (dated by TCRdb to the early 2020s). Library method: the immunoSEQ multiplex PCR assay. TCRdb stores this immuneACCESS table with in-frame sequences only. Part of the clones is absent; in the studies checked, under half of the shortfall reflects unresolved V genes, and no reason is known for the rest. The sample table records a few hundred thousand clones; 88% of these occur just once. The ten largest account for 2% to 2.5% of the sample. The sample consisted of PBMCs or T cells enriched from blood (not recorded which). The receptors were sampled from a woman in her forties with acute COVID-19.

This clone was detected once. The genes are TRBV3-1 (or the pseudogene TRBV3-2) and TRBJ2-3, with 9 bases that match TRBD2. Germline CDR1 reads LGHDT; CDR2 reads YNNKEL (reference sequence). The CDR3 covers 16 residues. V gave up 4 bases and J gave up 7 bases; unmatched junction bases: 12. The CDR3 spells CASSRPSGGRVNTQYF. CDR3 bases: TGTGCCAGCAGCCGACCCTCGGGCGGGAGGGTGAATACGCAGTATTTT.

The rearrangement links TRBV5-1 to TRBJ1-2; 10 bases match TRBD1. This CDR3 contains 15 residues. Per the germline V gene, CDR1 is SGHRS and CDR2 is YFSETQ. The V gene end was trimmed by 6 bases and the J gene end by 8 bases; junction bases not matched to a gene: 13. The CDR3 DNA reads TGCGCCAGCAAAGGGTTCGAGACAGGGGGCGGAGGCTACACCTTC. Protein: CASKGFETGGGGYTF.

This chain connects TRBV7-8 to TRBJ1-6, with 9 nucleotides matching TRBD1. The germline V gene encodes CDR1 SGHVS and CDR2 FQNEAQ. The V and J ends lost 3 bases and 7 bases, in that order; junction bases with no gene match: 7. The length of the CDR3 is 16 residues. The CDR3 protein is CASSLANRGQNSPLHF. In DNA form, the CDR3 reads TGTGCCAGCAGCTTGGCTAACAGGGGGCAGAATTCACCCCTCCACTTT.

V gene TRBV20-1 combines with J gene TRBJ1-1, with no clear D. Trimming removed 3 bases from V and 0 bases from J, with 8 bases in between. Germline loops: CDR1 DFQATT, CDR2 SNEGSKA (reference sequence). The CDR3 totals 13 residues. The CDR3 sequence: CSASDPMNTEAFF. The DNA for the CDR3 is TGCAGTGCTAGTGATCCAATGAACACTGAAGCTTTCTTT.

This clone was seen a few times. This sequence joins TRBV5-1 and TRBJ2-2; TRBD2 aligns across 7 bases. The germline gives CDR1 SGHRS, CDR2 YFSETQ. The CDR3 has 16 residues. The J segment lost 2 bases and the V segment lost 0 bases, leaving 4 bases of the junction unmatched. The DNA of the CDR3 is TGCGCCAGCAGCTTGGGCGGGAGTGGAAACACCGGGGAGCTGTTTTTT. Translating it yields CASSLGGSGNTGELFF.

This chain connects TRBV2 to TRBJ2-3, with a possible D match to TRBD2 (6 bases). Trimming pared 6 bases from V and 5 bases from J, leaving 9 bases between. The CDR3 extends over 12 amino acids. From germline, CDR1 is SNHLY and CDR2 FYNNEI. The CDR3 loop is CASRKAGDTQYF. The CDR3 coding sequence is TGTGCCAGCAGGAAAGCGGGAGATACGCAGTATTTT.

This clone came up once. The chain recombines TRBV19 with TRBJ1-2; the match to TRBD1 covers 9 bases. CDR1 LNHDA and CDR2 SQIVND come from the germline V gene (reference sequence). This CDR3 has 17 amino acids. V lost 4 bases and J lost 2; bases outside the gene matches: 11. CDR3 sequence: CASSTLRDGTGNYGYTF. The DNA for the CDR3 is TGTGCCAGTAGTACCCTACGAGACGGGACAGGGAACTATGGCTACACCTTC. Filled out from reference TRBV19 and TRBJ1-2, the complete variable domain reads DGGITQSPKYLFRKEGQNVTLSCEQNLNHDAMYWYRQDPGQGLRLIYYSQIVNDFQKGDIAEGYSVSREKKESFPLTVTSAQKNPTAFYLCASSTLRDGTGNYGYTFGSGTRLTVV.

The chain uses TRBV10-3 and TRBJ2-1; 8 nucleotides line up with TRBD2. Germline V gene lookup returns CDR1 ENHRY and CDR2 SYGVKD. The CDR3 extends over 13 amino acids. The V and J ends lost 7 bases and 6 bases, in that order; junction bases with no gene match: 5. In DNA, the CDR3 is TGTGCCATCAAGGGGACTAGGGGCAATGAGCAGTTCTTC. Residues: CAIKGTRGNEQFF.

This chain joins TRBV5-1 and TRBJ1-4; D remains unclear. CDR1 is SGHRS, CDR2 YFSETQ, per germline. Trimming took off 4 bases at V and 7 bases at J, with 17 bases between the two ends. The CDR3 extends over 15 amino acids. The CDR3 loop reads CASSQNRRAGEKLFF. In nucleotides, the CDR3 is TGCGCCAGCAGCCAGAACAGAAGAGCTGGTGAAAAACTGTTTTTT. Full variable domain (rest looked up from reference TRBV5-1 and TRBJ1-4): KAGVTQTPRYLIKTRGQQVTLSCSPISGHRSVSWYQQTPGQGLQFLFEYFSETQRNKGNFPGRFSGRQFSNSRSEMNVSTLELGDSALYLCASSQNRRAGEKLFFGSGTQLSVL.

The chain employs TRBV7-8 and TRBJ2-7; 8 nucleotides line up with TRBD1. The CDR3 spans 13 residues. CDR1 and CDR2 (germline): SGHVS, FQNEAQ. V dropped 2 bases and J dropped 6; count of bases not matched to a gene: 3. DNA for the CDR3: TGTGCCAGCAGCTTATACAGGGGGGCCGAGCAGTACTTC. This gives the protein CASSLYRGAEQYF.

The rearrangement joins TRBV9 to TRBJ1-2, with 8 nucleotides matching TRBD1. Germline V lookup: CDR1 SGDLS, CDR2 YYNGEE. The CDR3 length is 15 residues. V lost 3 bases to trimming and J lost 4 bases; unmatched junction nucleotides: 8. The CDR3 DNA follows: TGTGCCAGCAGCGCGCTAGCGCAGGGGGCCTATGGCTACACCTTC. Its protein is CASSALAQGAYGYTF.

The rearrangement joins TRBV10-1 to TRBJ1-1; 9 bases map to TRBD1. The CDR3 runs to 16 residues. The germline gives CDR1 WNHNN, CDR2 SYGVQD (reference sequence). Losses at the gene ends were 3 bases for V and 5 bases for J; bases not matched to a gene: 10. CDR3 nucleotides: TGCGCCAGCAGTGATACAGGGGGCGAGAGGAGTACTGAAGCTTTCTTT. Protein product: CASSDTGGERSTEAFF.

CDR3 in amino acids: CASSSRGTPNTEAFF. The CDR3 DNA is TGTGCCAGCAGCTCCAGGGGGACTCCTAACACTGAAGCTTTCTTT. The rearrangement links TRBV7-9 to TRBJ1-1, with 7 positions matching TRBD1. CDR1 and CDR2 (germline): SEHNR, FQNEAQ (reference sequence). After removal of 4 bases from V and 2 bases from J, the junction contained 7 bases not matched to a gene. The CDR3 is 15 residues long.

The V gene is TRBV19, the J gene TRBJ2-1, with 13 nucleotides matching TRBD2. In germline, CDR1 is LNHDA, CDR2 SQIVND (reference sequence). The CDR3 is 15 residues long. V lost 7 bases, J lost 6 bases, and 6 bases stayed unmatched. CDR3 amino acids: CASTVTSGRFNEQFF. CDR3 DNA sequence: TGTGCCAGTACCGTGACTAGCGGGAGGTTCAATGAGCAGTTCTTC.

The table lists this clone with a few counts. V gene TRBV30 combines with J gene TRBJ1-1, with a possible D match to TRBD1 (6 bases). V was shortened by 2 bases and J by 4 bases, with 14 bases between the two germline ends. CDR1 is GTSNPN, CDR2 SVGIG, per germline (reference sequence). The CDR3 sequence is 14 residues long. CDR3 coding DNA: TGTGCCTGGAGTCCTAGGGGGGGCCCCACTGAAGCTTTCTTT. Its translation is CAWSPRGGPTEAFF.

This clone was seen once. J is TRBJ1-2 and V is TRBV6-5; no firm D call. Germline-derived CDR1 and CDR2 are MNHEY and SVGAGI. Trimming left V 5 bases short and J 6 bases short, with 13 bases between. The CDR3 runs to 13 residues. The CDR3 DNA sequence: TGTGCCAGCAGTACCAGGAACCCCCATGGCTACACCTTC. It translates to CASSTRNPHGYTF.

This clone was seen just once. The genes are TRBV6-5 and TRBJ1-3; 8 nucleotides align to TRBD1. CDR3 length equals 15 residues. Germline CDR1 reads MNHEY; CDR2 reads SVGAGI. The V gene end was trimmed by 6 bases and the J gene end by 0 bases; junction bases not matched to a gene: 4. Here the CDR3 DNA reads TGTGCCAGCAGCTACAGGGGGAGCTCTGGAAACACCATATATTTT. It is translated as CASSYRGSSGNTIYF.

This sequence joins TRBV30 and TRBJ1-5; D possibly corresponds to TRBD1 (5 bases). Germline V gene lookup returns CDR1 GTSNPN and CDR2 SVGIG (reference sequence). The V end was cut by 0 bases, the J end by 7 bases, with 19 bases between. This CDR3 contains 16 residues. CDR3 loop: CAWSVLGGRGRQPQHF. Written as DNA, the CDR3 is TGTGCCTGGAGTGTACTGGGGGGACGGGGGAGACAGCCCCAGCATTTT.

The rearrangement joins TRBV6-5 to TRBJ1-2, with 9 nucleotides matching TRBD1. There are 15 residues in the CDR3. After removal of 6 bases from V and 5 bases from J, the junction contained 10 bases not matched to a gene. Germline lookup yields CDR1 MNHEY and CDR2 SVGAGI. CDR3 residues: CASRTPTGTGYGYTF. The DNA for the CDR3 is TGTGCCAGCAGGACCCCGACAGGGACAGGGTATGGCTACACCTTC.

This clone was counted once. The chain couples TRBV3-1 (or the pseudogene TRBV3-2) to TRBJ1-2, with 11 bases identical to TRBD1. CDR3 size: 16 residues. The ends lost 1 base at V and 4 bases at J; junction bases unmatched: 5. The germline V gene has CDR1 LGHDT and CDR2 YNNKEL (reference sequence). The CDR3 DNA reads as TGTGCCAGCAGCCAAGGGGGACAGGGGGTGGCCTATGGCTACACCTTC. Amino acid sequence: CASSQGGQGVAYGYTF.

The chain couples TRBV3-1 (or the pseudogene TRBV3-2) to TRBJ2-1; D gene unclear. This CDR3 spans 13 amino acids. Between the trimmed V and J ends, which lost 3 bases and 6 bases, there was a span of 9 bases. Germline V gene lookup returns CDR1 LGHDT and CDR2 YNNKEL (reference sequence). The CDR3 sequence is CASSQSSVNEQFF. DNA of the CDR3: TGTGCCAGCAGCCAGTCTAGTGTCAATGAGCAGTTCTTC.

The chain uses TRBV7-6 and TRBJ1-2; D call uncertain. The CDR3 spans 15 residues. CDR1 is SGHVS, CDR2 FNYEAQ, per germline. V was cut by 0 bases and J by 7 bases, with 15 bases left in between. CDR3 loop: CASSLATRGLSGYTF. The CDR3 DNA is TGTGCCAGCAGCTTAGCGACCCGGGGTCTAAGTGGCTACACCTTC.

The chain links TRBV29-1 to TRBJ1-4; TRBD1 matches 9 bases. There are 12 residues in the CDR3. The ends lost 6 bases at V and 7 bases at J; junction bases unmatched: 3. CDR1 and CDR2 from the germline V gene are SQVTM and ANQGSEA. The CDR3 DNA reads as TGCAGCGTGGACAGGGGTGGTGAAAAACTGTTTTTT. Protein product: CSVDRGGEKLFF.

Only a few counts were recorded for this clone. The V and J genes are TRBV10-2 and TRBJ1-1; TRBD1 might be the D (5 bases). CDR1 WSHSY and CDR2 SAAADI come from the germline V gene. Trimming stripped 6 bases from V and 6 bases from J, with 8 bases between. The CDR3 spans 11 residues. The CDR3 DNA reads as TGCGCCAGCAGGGGGGGACCTGAAGCTTTCTTT. Amino acid sequence: CASRGGPEAFF.

The gene calls are TRBV5-1 and TRBJ2-3, with D hard to call. Germline V gene sequence: CDR1 SGHRS, CDR2 YFSETQ. Between the trimmed V and J ends, which lost 0 bases and 1 base, there was a span of 9 bases. This CDR3 is 15 amino acids long. This chain's CDR3 is CASSLVGSRTDTQYF. The DNA of the CDR3 is TGCGCCAGCAGCTTGGTGGGCAGCCGCACAGATACGCAGTATTTT.

The chain uses TRBV7-6 and TRBJ1-1; D gene unclear. Per germline, CDR1 SGHVS and CDR2 FNYEAQ. The V gene lost 2 bases and the J gene lost 6 bases, with 13 bases spanning the gap. This CDR3 comprises 14 residues. CDR3 in DNA: TGTGCCAGCAGCTTAAGCGAGGGAATCTCTGAAGCTTTCTTT. Translation gives CASSLSEGISEAFF. Drawing the rest from reference TRBV7-6 and TRBJ1-1, the complete variable domain is GAGVSQSPRYKVTKRGQDVALRCDPISGHVSLYWYRQALGQGPEFLTYFNYEAQQDKSGLPNDRFSAERPEGSISTLTIQRTEQRDSAMYRCASSLSEGISEAFFGQGTRLTVV.